These 21 T cell receptor beta chains were sequenced from one sample in a study of untreated major depressive disorder. Method: immunoSEQ multiplex PCR; TCRdb's copy keeps in-frame clones and lacks some. The sample holds approximately 20,000 clones, 70% to 90% seen once. The sample comprised CD4+ T cells from PBMCs. Receptor source: a young woman in good health.

The V call is TRBV5-4, the J call TRBJ2-2; 7 bases are shared with TRBD1. Germline V gives CDR1 SGHNT, CDR2 YYREEE (reference sequence). The CDR3 has 14 amino acids. The J segment lost 4 bases and the V segment lost 4 bases, leaving 4 bases of the junction unmatched. CDR3 sequence (DNA): TGTGCCAGCAGCCGAGACAGGGTCACCGGGGAGCTGTTTTTT. Translation: CASSRDRVTGELFF.

The rearrangement joins TRBV7-2 to TRBJ2-7, with D perhaps TRBD2 (5 bases). The length of the CDR3 is 16 residues. V was cut by 1 base and J by 6 bases, with 19 bases left in between. CDR1 is SGHTA and CDR2 is FQGNSA in the germline V gene. CDR3 bases: TGTGCCAGCAGCTTAGGTTCACAACCTCCTGGACTCGAGCAGTACTTC. It specifies CASSLGSQPPGLEQYF. Supplemented by reference TRBV7-2 and TRBJ2-7, the full variable domain reads GAGVSQSPSNKVTEKGKDVELRCDPISGHTALYWYRQSLGQGLEFLIYFQGNSAPDKSGLPSDRFSAERTGGSVSTLTIQRTQQEDSAVYLCASSLGSQPPGLEQYFGPGTRLTVT.

The CDR3 region is CATSRDQQGGYEQYF. DNA of the CDR3: TGTGCCACCAGCAGGGATCAACAGGGGGGCTACGAGCAGTACTTC. The chain carries TRBV15 and TRBJ2-7; 8 bases agree with TRBD1. The length of the CDR3 is 15 residues. V was clipped by 3 bases and J by 3 bases; unmatched bases: 7. Germline V CDR1 and CDR2: LNHNV, YYDKDF (reference sequence).

The chain employs TRBV6-5 and TRBJ2-7; 11 bases fit TRBD2. The V segment lost 2 bases and the J segment 4 bases; nucleotides outside the gene matches: 7. This CDR3 region has 16 residues. Looked up from germline, CDR1 is MNHEY and CDR2 is SVGAGI. The CDR3 spells CASSYVSGRASYEQYF. The CDR3 DNA sequence: TGTGCCAGCAGTTACGTTAGCGGGAGGGCCAGTTACGAGCAGTACTTC.

The rearrangement uses TRBV27 and TRBJ2-1; D possibly matches TRBD1 or TRBD2 (5 bases each). The CDR3 sequence is 15 residues long. V lost 2 bases and J lost 4, with 12 bases in between. The germline V gene encodes CDR1 MNHEY and CDR2 SMNVEV (reference sequence). The CDR3 nucleotides read TGTGCCAGCAGTTTAAGGGGAGCTGAGTACAATGAGCAGTTCTTC. Protein: CASSLRGAEYNEQFF.

The chain employs TRBV28 and TRBJ2-7; 9 bases fit TRBD2. The junction had 11 bases not matched to a gene; V was cut back by 5 bases and J by 9 bases. CDR1 is MDHEN, CDR2 SYDVKM, per germline. CDR3 length: 14 residues. This CDR3 is CASSETSGGSVQYF. DNA of the CDR3: TGTGCCAGCAGTGAGACTAGCGGTGGGTCGGTGCAGTACTTC.

This chain joins TRBV11-2 and TRBJ2-1; D may be TRBD2 (5 bases). V lost 2 bases to trimming and J lost 1 base, with 12 bases between them. Germline V gene data show CDR1 as SGHAT and CDR2 as FQNNGV. CDR3 length: 16 amino acids. CDR3: CASSLPSLISYNEQFF. The CDR3 bases are TGTGCCAGCAGCTTACCTAGCTTAATATCCTACAATGAGCAGTTCTTC.

The chain joins TRBV10-2 to TRBJ2-7; no firm D call. Germline lookup yields CDR1 WSHSY and CDR2 SAAADI. CDR3 length equals 12 residues. Trimming stripped 7 bases from V and 3 bases from J, with 10 bases between. For the CDR3, the DNA is TGCGCCAGCAAGCTCTGGGGCTACGAGCAGTACTTC. Translation gives CASKLWGYEQYF.

The V and J genes are TRBV2 and TRBJ2-5; D is possibly TRBD2 (5 bases). The V and J ends lost 9 bases and 5 bases respectively, with 13 bases between them. CDR3 size: 12 residues. The germline gives CDR1 SNHLY, CDR2 FYNNEI. The chain's CDR3 is CARIPGEETQYF. The CDR3 DNA is TGTGCCAGAATCCCCGGGGAGGAGACCCAGTACTTC.

This chain uses TRBV2 with TRBJ1-2; the match to TRBD1 covers 7 bases. Germline loops: CDR1 SNHLY, CDR2 FYNNEI. V shed 5 bases and J 7 bases; nucleotides not matched to a gene: 10. This CDR3 has 14 residues. The CDR3 sequence is CASSTQTGWGGYTF. As DNA, the CDR3 is TGTGCCAGCAGTACACAGACAGGGTGGGGTGGCTACACCTTC. The full variable domain, rest sourced from reference TRBV2 and TRBJ1-2, is EPEVTQTPSHQVTQMGQEVILRCVPISNHLYFYWYRQILGQKVEFLVSFYNNEISEKSEIFDDQFSVERPDGSNFTLKIRSTKLEDSAMYFCASSTQTGWGGYTFGSGTRLTVV.

The genes are TRBV7-2 and TRBJ2-1; 10 positions agree with TRBD2. Trimming removed 5 bases from V and 9 bases from J; junction bases left unmatched: 7. Germline V gene data show CDR1 as SGHTA and CDR2 as FQGNSA. The CDR3 sequence is 14 residues long. CDR3 nucleotide sequence: TGTGCCAGCAGCGCTGGACTAGCGGCTTTTGAGCAGTTCTTC. Translation: CASSAGLAAFEQFF.

The chain employs TRBV27 and TRBJ2-7; 11 bases match TRBD1. Germline V gives CDR1 MNHEY, CDR2 SMNVEV (reference sequence). Losses at the gene ends were 3 bases for V and 7 bases for J; bases not matched to a gene: 5. The CDR3 is 14 amino acids. The CDR3 DNA is TGTGCCAGCAGTTTCCCGGGACAGGGGGGGGAGCAGTACTTC. This encodes CASSFPGQGGEQYF.

This chain joins TRBV4-2 and TRBJ1-2; 12 nucleotides line up with TRBD1. CDR3 length: 17 residues. With V trimmed by 0 bases and J by 8 bases, 10 bases remained unmatched. Germline V gene sequence: CDR1 LGHNA, CDR2 YNFKEQ. CDR3 amino acids: CASSQDPSGTGGGGYTF. CDR3 nucleotides: TGTGCCAGCAGCCAAGACCCGTCCGGGACAGGGGGCGGAGGCTACACCTTC.

The rearrangement links TRBV30 to TRBJ1-2; no clear D gene. V shed 8 bases and J shed 0 bases, with 19 bases lying between them. The CDR3 runs 15 residues. Germline V gene data show CDR1 as GTSNPN and CDR2 as SVGIG (reference sequence). The chain's CDR3 is CARSGRLSSNYGYTF. The CDR3 DNA reads TGTGCCCGTTCCGGCAGGCTATCTTCTAACTATGGCTACACCTTC.

The CDR3 DNA is TGTGCCAGCAGTCGATACACCGGTATCTATGGCTACACCTTC. It yields the protein CASSRYTGIYGYTF. V is TRBV28 and J is TRBJ1-2; D is ambiguous. This CDR3 has 14 residues. Germline CDR1 MDHEN, CDR2 SYDVKM. With 5 bases removed from V and 4 bases from J, the gap between germline ends came to 14 bases.

The rearrangement links TRBV12-5 to TRBJ1-1; possible D gene TRBD1, 5 bases. The CDR3 has 12 residues. Trimming cost V 5 bases and J 9 bases, with 13 bases left between them. Germline values: CDR1 LGHNT, CDR2 FRNRAP. The CDR3 DNA is TGTGCTAGTGGTCGTGGGACGGGTAAAGCTTTCTTT. It encodes CASGRGTGKAFF. The full variable domain, with the rest looked up from reference TRBV12-5 and TRBJ1-1, is DARVTQTPRHKVTEMGQEVTMRCQPILGHNTVFWYRQTMMQGLELLAYFRNRAPLDDSGMPKDRFSAEMPDATLATLKIQPSEPRDSAVYFCASGRGTGKAFFGQGTRLTVV.

The V call is TRBV28, the J call TRBJ2-7; D is unclear. The V end was cut by 6 bases, the J end by 2 bases, with 14 bases between. Per the germline V gene, CDR1 is MDHEN and CDR2 is SYDVKM. This CDR3 comprises 14 residues. The CDR3 spells CASSPPVRTYEQYF. Here the CDR3 DNA reads TGTGCCAGCAGCCCCCCTGTTAGGACCTACGAGCAGTACTTC. Using reference TRBV28 and TRBJ2-7 for the parts outside the CDR3, the full variable domain is DVKVTQSSRYLVKRTGEKVFLECVQDMDHENMFWYRQDPGLGLRLIYFSYDVKMKEKGDIPEGYSVSREKKERFSLILESASTNQTSMYLCASSPPVRTYEQYFGPGTRLTVT.

The genes are TRBV10-3 and TRBJ2-3, with D possibly matching TRBD2 (6 bases). CDR1 is ENHRY, CDR2 SYGVKD, per germline. The CDR3 runs 13 residues. Trimming took off 6 bases at V and 2 bases at J, with 9 bases between the two ends. DNA for the CDR3: TGTGCCATCAGCGCGGGGCTCACAGATACGCAGTATTTT. Its translation is CAISAGLTDTQYF.

V gene TRBV30 combines with J gene TRBJ2-4; 7 bases are a match to TRBD1. Germline V gene data show CDR1 as GTSNPN and CDR2 as SVGIG (reference sequence). V lost 0 bases and J lost 0; bases outside the gene matches: 8. The CDR3 extends over 17 amino acids. CDR3 sequence reads: CAWSVSRQGLAKNIQYF. Written as DNA, the CDR3 is TGTGCCTGGAGTGTGTCCCGACAGGGCCTAGCCAAAAACATTCAGTACTTC.

The chain carries TRBV9 and TRBJ2-1; D is undetermined. Germline-derived CDR1 and CDR2 are SGDLS and YYNGEE. The V end lost 2 bases, the J end lost 0 bases, and 12 bases lay between the germline ends. The CDR3 covers 16 residues. The CDR3 is CASSVFVASSYNEQFF. The CDR3 nucleotides read TGTGCCAGCAGCGTTTTCGTCGCTAGCTCCTACAATGAGCAGTTCTTC.

The chain uses TRBV30 and TRBJ2-7; TRBD1 agrees at 11 bases. Germline V gene sequence: CDR1 GTSNPN, CDR2 SVGIG (reference sequence). The CDR3 extends over 14 amino acids. V trimming: 6 bases; J trimming: 4 bases; junction bases outside the gene matches: 8. CDR3 amino acids: CACLGTGGGYEQYF. CDR3 bases: TGTGCCTGCCTAGGGACAGGGGGTGGGTACGAGCAGTACTTC.